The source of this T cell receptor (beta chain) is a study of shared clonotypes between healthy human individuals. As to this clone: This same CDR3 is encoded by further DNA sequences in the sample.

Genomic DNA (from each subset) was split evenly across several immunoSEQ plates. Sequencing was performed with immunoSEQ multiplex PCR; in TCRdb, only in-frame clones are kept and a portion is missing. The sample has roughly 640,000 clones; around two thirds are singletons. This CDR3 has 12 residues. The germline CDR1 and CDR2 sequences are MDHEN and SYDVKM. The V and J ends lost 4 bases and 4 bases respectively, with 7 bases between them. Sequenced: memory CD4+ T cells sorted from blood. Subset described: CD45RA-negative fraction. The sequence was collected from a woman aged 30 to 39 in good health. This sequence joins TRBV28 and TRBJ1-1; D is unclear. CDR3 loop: CASSSGVTEAFF. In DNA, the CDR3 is TGTGCCAGCAGTTCTGGGGTCACTGAAGCTTTCTTT. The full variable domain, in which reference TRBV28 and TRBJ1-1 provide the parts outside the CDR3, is DVKVTQSSRYLVKRTGEKVFLECVQDMDHENMFWYRQDPGLGLRLIYFSYDVKMKEKGDIPEGYSVSREKKERFSLILESASTNQTSMYLCASSSGVTEAFFGQGTRLTVV.